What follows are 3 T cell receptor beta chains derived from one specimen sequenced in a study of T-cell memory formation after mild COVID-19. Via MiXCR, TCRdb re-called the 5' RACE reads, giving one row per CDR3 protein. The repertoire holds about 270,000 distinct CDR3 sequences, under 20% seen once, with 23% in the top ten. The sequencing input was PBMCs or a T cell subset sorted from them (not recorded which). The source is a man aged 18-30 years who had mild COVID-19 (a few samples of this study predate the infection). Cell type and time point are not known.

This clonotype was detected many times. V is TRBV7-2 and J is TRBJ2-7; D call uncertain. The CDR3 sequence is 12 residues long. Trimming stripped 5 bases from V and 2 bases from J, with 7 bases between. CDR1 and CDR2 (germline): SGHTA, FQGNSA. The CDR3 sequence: CASSLPTYEQYF. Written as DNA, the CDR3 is TGTGCCAGCAGCCTTCCCACCTACGAGCAGTACTTC. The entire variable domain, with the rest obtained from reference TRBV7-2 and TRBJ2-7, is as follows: GAGVSQSPSNKVTEKGKDVELRCDPISGHTALYWYRQSLGQGLEFLIYFQGNSAPDKSGLPSDRFSAERTGGSVSTLTIQRTQQEDSAVYLCASSLPTYEQYFGPGTRLTVT.

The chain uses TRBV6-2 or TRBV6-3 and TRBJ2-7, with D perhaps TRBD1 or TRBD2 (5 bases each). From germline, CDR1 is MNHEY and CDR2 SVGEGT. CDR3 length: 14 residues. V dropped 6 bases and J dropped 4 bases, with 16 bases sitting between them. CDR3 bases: TGTGCCAGCAGCCCCGGGGCCGTGGTATACGAGCAGTACGTC. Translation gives CASSPGAVVYEQYV.

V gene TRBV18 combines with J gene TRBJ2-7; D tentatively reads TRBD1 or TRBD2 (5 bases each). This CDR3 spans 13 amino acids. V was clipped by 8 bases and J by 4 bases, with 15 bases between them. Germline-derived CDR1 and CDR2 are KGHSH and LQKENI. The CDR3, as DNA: TGTGCCAGCCGTAAGGGACCGCTATACGAGCAGTACTTC. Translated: CASRKGPLYEQYF.